This T cell receptor beta chain was profiled in a study of a mutant IDH1 vaccine in newly diagnosed glioma. CDR1 GTSNPN and CDR2 SVGIG come from the germline V gene (reference sequence). CDR3 length: 15 residues. Trimming at V came to 2 bases and at J to 6 bases, leaving 10 bases not matched to a gene. By its share, this clone is medium-sized. Sequencing used immunoSEQ multiplex PCR; TCRdb keeps in-frame clones, though not all of them. In the table there are about 38,000 clones, 92% of which are singletons. Time point meaning: baseline, week 1 (first vaccination visit). Treatment: pre-vaccination baseline after standard-of-care therapy.

The specimen comprised PBMCs, sampled from a glioma patient treated with radiotherapy, temozolomide or both. The V call is TRBV30, the J call TRBJ2-7; 10 bases agree with TRBD2. The origin of this receptor is a man aged 18 to 30 with glioma. This CDR3 reads CAWSPRAGGPSEQYF. CDR3 nucleotides: TGTGCCTGGAGTCCTCGAGCGGGAGGGCCCAGCGAGCAGTACTTC.